The 10 T cell receptor beta chains listed next were all sequenced from one sample in a study of OX40 agonist ivuxolimab in advanced cancers. The receptor library was made with the immunoSEQ multiplex PCR assay. TCRdb holds this immuneACCESS table with in-frame rearrangements only. Some clones are missing; in checked studies, unresolved V genes explain under half, and the rest has no known cause. The sample table lists around 31,000 clones, around nine tenths of them with a count of one. The top ten hold about 4.3% of the sample. The sample consisted of CD4+ or CD8+ T cells sorted from blood, taken in a trial of the OX40 agonist ivuxolimab. These receptors were collected from an adult with an advanced solid tumor such as melanoma, head and neck, liver or kidney cancer.

In this sample, this clone turned up once. V usage is TRBV6-1 and J usage is TRBJ2-5, with 14 positions matching TRBD2. J was trimmed by 5 bases and V by 4 bases; bases with no gene match: 12. The germline CDR1 and CDR2 sequences are MNHNS and SASEGT. The CDR3 extends over 18 amino acids. The CDR3 nucleotides are TGTGCCAGCAGTGCCGGGACTAGCGGGGGTGGTCTCTGGGAGACCCAGTACTTC. Amino acid sequence: CASSAGTSGGGLWETQYF.

J is TRBJ2-6 and V is TRBV27; a weak D match, TRBD1 (5 bases). V lost 2 bases and J lost 2, with 10 bases in between. The CDR3 loop spans 16 amino acids. The germline V gene encodes CDR1 MNHEY and CDR2 SMNVEV (reference sequence). CDR3 in amino acids: CASSLGARAGANVLTF. The CDR3 DNA is TGTGCCAGCAGTTTAGGAGCCAGGGCTGGGGCCAACGTCCTGACTTTC.

The CDR3 nucleotides are TGTGCCAGCAGCTTAGCAGGGATGGGAGTGAGCAATGAGCAGTTCTTC. Amino acids: CASSLAGMGVSNEQFF. The chain combines TRBV7-8 with TRBJ2-1, with TRBD2 as a possible D gene (5 bases). Trimming removed 0 bases at V and 6 bases at J, with 15 bases between. Germline V gene sequence: CDR1 SGHVS, CDR2 FQNEAQ. This CDR3 spans 16 amino acids. The full variable domain, with the rest looked up from reference TRBV7-8 and TRBJ2-1, is GAGVSQSPRYKVAKRGQDVALRCDPISGHVSLFWYQQALGQGPEFLTYFQNEAQLDKSGLPSDRFFAERPEGSVSTLKIQRTQQEDSAVYLCASSLAGMGVSNEQFFGPGTRLTVL.

The rearrangement uses TRBV11-1 and TRBJ1-1; D not certain. The ends were cut back, 3 bases at V and 0 bases at J, with 5 bases in the middle. The CDR3 is made up of 13 amino acids. Germline V CDR1 and CDR2: SGHAT, FQDESV (reference sequence). The CDR3 bases are TGTGCCAGCAGCTTCGTGATGAACACTGAAGCTTTCTTT. Translating gives CASSFVMNTEAFF.

This clone appeared a single time. The V and J genes are TRBV5-8 and TRBJ1-2, with 9 nucleotides matching TRBD1. In germline, CDR1 is SGHTS, CDR2 YDEGEE. V lost 2 bases to trimming and J lost 7 bases; unmatched junction nucleotides: 3. The CDR3 has 13 amino acids. Here the CDR3 DNA reads TGTGCCAGCAGCTTAGGGACAGGGTCTGGCTACACCTTC. Its protein product is CASSLGTGSGYTF. The whole variable domain, filled in from reference TRBV5-8 and TRBJ1-2, reads EAGVTQSPTHLIKTRGQQATLRCSPISGHTSVYWYQQALGLGLQFLLWYDEGEERNRGNFPPRFSGRQFPNYSSELNVNALELEDSALYLCASSLGTGSGYTFGSGTRLTVV.

This rearrangement joins TRBV4-2 to TRBJ2-3, with D hard to call. CDR3 length equals 15 residues. V lost 4 bases and J 4 bases, leaving 15 bases between the germline ends. Germline-derived CDR1 and CDR2 are LGHNA and YNFKEQ. This CDR3 is CASSPREGEADTQYF. CDR3 in DNA: TGTGCCAGCAGCCCGCGTGAAGGCGAGGCAGATACGCAGTATTTT.

This clone was recorded once. The chain couples TRBV25-1 to TRBJ2-1; D gene uncertain. This CDR3 contains 11 residues. Germline V gene data show CDR1 as MGHDK and CDR2 as SYGVNS. Trimming stripped 5 bases from V and 6 bases from J, with 5 bases between. The CDR3 nucleotides read TGTGCCAGCAGTTTTGGCAATGAGCAGTTCTTC. Encoded protein: CASSFGNEQFF.

The rearrangement uses TRBV13 and TRBJ1-5; tentative D call: TRBD1 (6 bases). The CDR3 covers 15 residues. Between the trimmed V and J ends, which lost 2 bases and 4 bases, there was a span of 12 bases. Per germline, CDR1 PRHDT and CDR2 FYEKMQ (reference sequence). The CDR3 bases are TGTGCCAGCAGCTTAAGGGGGTCACCGAATCAGCCCCAGCATTTT. Encoded protein: CASSLRGSPNQPQHF.

J is TRBJ1-1 and V is TRBV4-2, with 8 bases matching TRBD1. The CDR3 has 16 residues. With 0 bases clipped from V and 3 bases from J, the junction kept 6 bases outside the gene matches. Germline V gives CDR1 LGHNA, CDR2 YNFKEQ. The CDR3 region is CASSQEGTGGYTEAFF. The CDR3 DNA reads as TGTGCCAGCAGCCAAGAGGGAACAGGGGGGTACACTGAAGCTTTCTTT.

This rearrangement joins TRBV9 to TRBJ1-2; D unclear. V was cut by 0 bases and J by 7 bases, with 10 bases left in between. Germline values: CDR1 SGDLS, CDR2 YYNGEE. This CDR3 spans 13 amino acids. CDR3 residues: CASSVGREPGYTF. The DNA of the CDR3 is TGTGCCAGCAGCGTAGGTCGGGAACCTGGCTACACCTTC.